Presented here are 9 T cell receptor beta chains from one specimen sequenced in a study of blood T cell repertoires in COVID-19. Using immunoSEQ multiplex PCR, the repertoire was profiled, and TCRdb retains in-frame clones only, with some absent. This table holds a few hundred thousand clones, around 80% found once. Input material: peripheral blood. The origin of the receptors is a woman in her sixties who had recovered from COVID-19.

This clone turned up a few times. J is TRBJ1-6 and V is TRBV27; D possibly corresponds to TRBD1 (5 bases). CDR1 and CDR2 from the germline V gene are MNHEY and SMNVEV (reference sequence). V lost 3 bases, J lost 7 bases, and 19 bases lay in between. The CDR3 runs to 17 residues. The CDR3 nucleotides are TGTGCCAGCAGTTTTACCCTTCGTGCAGGGAAAAATTCACCCCTCCACTTT. This translates into CASSFTLRAGKNSPLHF.

This chain connects TRBV3-1 (or the pseudogene TRBV3-2) to TRBJ1-1; possibly TRBD1 for D (6 bases). This CDR3 is 15 amino acids long. V lost 3 bases to trimming and J lost 1 base, with 12 bases between them. The V gene's germline CDR1 is LGHDT and CDR2 YNNKEL (reference sequence). The CDR3 spells CASSQRGHQNTEAFF. For the CDR3, the DNA is TGTGCCAGCAGCCAGAGGGGACACCAGAACACTGAAGCTTTCTTT.

The rearrangement joins TRBV6-5 to TRBJ2-7; weak D call: TRBD1 (6 bases). V lost 4 bases and J 0 bases, leaving 13 bases between the germline ends. Looked up from germline, CDR1 is MNHEY and CDR2 is SVGAGI. The CDR3 totals 15 residues. For the CDR3, the DNA is TGTGCCAGCAGTTCCCTACAGGGCTACTCCTACGAGCAGTACTTC. As protein: CASSSLQGYSYEQYF.

This sequence joins TRBV13 and TRBJ2-7; 8 nucleotides agree with TRBD1. The CDR3 sequence is 14 residues long. CDR1 is PRHDT, CDR2 FYEKMQ, per germline (reference sequence). The V segment lost 5 bases and the J segment 5 bases; nucleotides outside the gene matches: 8. CDR3 amino acids: CASSLRTGIHEQYF. As DNA, the CDR3 is TGTGCCAGCAGCCTCCGGACAGGGATCCACGAGCAGTACTTC.

The chain recombines TRBV5-3 with TRBJ1-1; D is ambiguous. TRBV5-3 is labeled an ORF, and its function is uncertain. V was clipped by 4 bases and J by 2 bases, with 12 bases between them. The CDR3 covers 14 residues. The CDR3 DNA sequence: TGTGCCAGAAGCCGTGCTCAGGCCAACACTGAAGCTTTCTTT. Protein product: CARSRAQANTEAFF.

V gene TRBV7-2 combines with J gene TRBJ2-3; 9 nucleotides match TRBD2. In germline, CDR1 is SGHTA, CDR2 FQGNSA. This CDR3 has 15 residues. The ends lost 0 bases at V and 4 bases at J; junction bases unmatched: 2. The DNA of the CDR3 is TGTGCCAGCAGCTTAGCCGCGGGGGGGGCAGATACGCAGTATTTT. It yields the protein CASSLAAGGADTQYF.

This clone was observed a single time. The chain is built from TRBV11-2 and TRBJ1-2; maybe TRBD1 (5 bases). Deletions cut 1 base from V and 2 bases from J, with 14 bases between. There are 16 residues in the CDR3. CDR1 SGHAT and CDR2 FQNNGV come from the germline V gene. Here the CDR3 reads CASSLVGAGINYGYTF. In DNA form, the CDR3 reads TGTGCCAGCAGCTTAGTAGGCGCAGGGATAAACTATGGCTACACCTTC.

The V call is TRBV6-5, the J call TRBJ2-7; TRBD2 matches at 9 bases. V shed 8 bases, J shed 2 bases, and the junction held 10 bases outside the gene matches. Germline CDR1 MNHEY, CDR2 SVGAGI. The CDR3 extends over 15 amino acids. CDR3 sequence reads: CASPFSSGDTYEQYF. The CDR3 nucleotides are TGTGCCAGCCCCTTCTCTAGCGGGGACACCTACGAGCAGTACTTC.

The V call is TRBV7-9, the J call TRBJ1-2, with D uncertain. Germline values: CDR1 SEHNR, CDR2 FQNEAQ (reference sequence). The V end lost 1 base, the J end lost 6 bases, and 12 bases lay between the germline ends. The CDR3 covers 14 residues. The CDR3 loop reads CASSLDVASNGYTF. CDR3 nucleotides: TGTGCCAGCAGCTTAGACGTAGCGTCTAATGGCTACACCTTC.